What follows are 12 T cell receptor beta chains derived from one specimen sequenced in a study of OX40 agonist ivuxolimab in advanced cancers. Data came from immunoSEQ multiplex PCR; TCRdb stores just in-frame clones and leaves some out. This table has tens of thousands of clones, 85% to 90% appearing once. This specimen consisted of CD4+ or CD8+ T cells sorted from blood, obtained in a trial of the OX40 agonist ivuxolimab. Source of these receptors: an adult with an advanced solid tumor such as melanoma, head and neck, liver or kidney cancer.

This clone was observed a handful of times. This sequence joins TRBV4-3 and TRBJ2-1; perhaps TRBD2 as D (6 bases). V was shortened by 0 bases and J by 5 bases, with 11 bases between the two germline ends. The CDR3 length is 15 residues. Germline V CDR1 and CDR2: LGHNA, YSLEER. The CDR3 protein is CASSQELPSDNEQFF. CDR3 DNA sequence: TGCGCCAGCAGCCAAGAGCTCCCTAGCGACAATGAGCAGTTCTTC.

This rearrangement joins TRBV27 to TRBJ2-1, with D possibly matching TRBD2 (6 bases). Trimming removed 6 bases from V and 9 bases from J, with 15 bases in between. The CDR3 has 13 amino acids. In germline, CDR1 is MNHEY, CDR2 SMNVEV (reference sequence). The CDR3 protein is CASSPGGVSEQFF. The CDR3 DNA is TGTGCCAGCAGCCCCGGGGGAGTTAGTGAGCAGTTCTTC.

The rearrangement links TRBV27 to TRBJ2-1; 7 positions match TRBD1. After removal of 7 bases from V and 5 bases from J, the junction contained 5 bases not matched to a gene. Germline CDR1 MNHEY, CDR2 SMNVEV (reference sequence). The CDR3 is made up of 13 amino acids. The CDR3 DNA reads TGTGCCAGCACCCCGACAGGGAACAATGAGCAGTTCTTC. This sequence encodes CASTPTGNNEQFF.

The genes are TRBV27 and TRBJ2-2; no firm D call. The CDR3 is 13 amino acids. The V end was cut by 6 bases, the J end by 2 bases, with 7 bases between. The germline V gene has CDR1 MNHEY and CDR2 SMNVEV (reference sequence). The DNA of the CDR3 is TGTGCCAGCAGCTATTCTAACACCGGGGAGCTGTTTTTT. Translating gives CASSYSNTGELFF.

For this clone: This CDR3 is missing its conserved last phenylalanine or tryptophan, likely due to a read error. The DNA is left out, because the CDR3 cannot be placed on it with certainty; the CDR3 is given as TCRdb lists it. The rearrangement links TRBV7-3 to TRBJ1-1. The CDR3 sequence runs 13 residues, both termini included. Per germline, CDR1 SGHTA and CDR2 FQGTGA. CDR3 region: CASSSSIPGLVFA.

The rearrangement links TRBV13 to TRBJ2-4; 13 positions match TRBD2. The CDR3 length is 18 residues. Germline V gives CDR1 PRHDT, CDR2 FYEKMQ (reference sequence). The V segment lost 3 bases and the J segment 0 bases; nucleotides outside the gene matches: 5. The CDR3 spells CASSLGLAGSLAKNIQYF. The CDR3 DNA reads TGTGCCAGCAGCTTGGGACTAGCGGGAAGTCTAGCCAAAAACATTCAGTACTTC. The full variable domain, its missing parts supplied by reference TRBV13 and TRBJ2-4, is AAGVIQSPRHLIKEKRETATLKCYPIPRHDTVYWYQQGPGQDPQFLISFYEKMQSDKGSIPDRFSAQQFSDYHSELNMSSLELGDSALYFCASSLGLAGSLAKNIQYFGAGTRLSVL.

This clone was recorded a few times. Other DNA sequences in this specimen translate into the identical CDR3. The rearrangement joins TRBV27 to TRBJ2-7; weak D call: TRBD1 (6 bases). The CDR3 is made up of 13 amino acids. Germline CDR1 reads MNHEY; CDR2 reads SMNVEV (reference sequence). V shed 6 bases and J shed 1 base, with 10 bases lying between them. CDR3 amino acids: CASSLQGSYEQYF. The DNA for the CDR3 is TGTGCCAGCAGCCTACAGGGTTCCTACGAGCAGTACTTC.

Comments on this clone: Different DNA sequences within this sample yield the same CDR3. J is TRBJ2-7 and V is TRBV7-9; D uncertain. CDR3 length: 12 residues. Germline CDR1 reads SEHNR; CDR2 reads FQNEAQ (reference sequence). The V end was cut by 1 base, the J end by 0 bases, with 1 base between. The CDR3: CASSLGSYEQYF. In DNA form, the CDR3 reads TGTGCCAGCAGCTTAGGCTCCTACGAGCAGTACTTC.

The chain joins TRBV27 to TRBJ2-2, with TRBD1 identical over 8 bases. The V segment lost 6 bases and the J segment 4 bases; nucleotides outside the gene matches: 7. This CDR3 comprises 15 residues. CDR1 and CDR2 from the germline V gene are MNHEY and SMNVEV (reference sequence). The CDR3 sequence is CASSPRTGSTGELFF. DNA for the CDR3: TGTGCCAGCAGCCCCAGGACAGGGAGCACCGGGGAGCTGTTTTTT.

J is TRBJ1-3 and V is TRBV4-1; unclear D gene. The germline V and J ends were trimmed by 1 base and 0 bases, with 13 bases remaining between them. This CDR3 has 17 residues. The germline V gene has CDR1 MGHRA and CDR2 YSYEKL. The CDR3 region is CASSQGLRTVSGNTIYF. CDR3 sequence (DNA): TGCGCCAGCAGCCAAGGACTTAGGACTGTCTCTGGAAACACCATATATTTT.

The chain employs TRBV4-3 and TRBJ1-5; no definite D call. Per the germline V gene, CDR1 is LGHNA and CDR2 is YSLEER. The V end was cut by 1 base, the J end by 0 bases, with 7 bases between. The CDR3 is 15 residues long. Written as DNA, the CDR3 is TGCGCCAGCAGCCAAGGTAGTGGTAGCAATCAGCCCCAGCATTTT. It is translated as CASSQGSGSNQPQHF.

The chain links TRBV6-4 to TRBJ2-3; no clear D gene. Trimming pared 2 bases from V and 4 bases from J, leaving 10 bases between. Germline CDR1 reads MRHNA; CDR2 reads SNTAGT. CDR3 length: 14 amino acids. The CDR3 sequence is CASSDGLGADTQYF. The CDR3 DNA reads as TGTGCCAGCAGTGACGGTCTAGGTGCAGATACGCAGTATTTT.